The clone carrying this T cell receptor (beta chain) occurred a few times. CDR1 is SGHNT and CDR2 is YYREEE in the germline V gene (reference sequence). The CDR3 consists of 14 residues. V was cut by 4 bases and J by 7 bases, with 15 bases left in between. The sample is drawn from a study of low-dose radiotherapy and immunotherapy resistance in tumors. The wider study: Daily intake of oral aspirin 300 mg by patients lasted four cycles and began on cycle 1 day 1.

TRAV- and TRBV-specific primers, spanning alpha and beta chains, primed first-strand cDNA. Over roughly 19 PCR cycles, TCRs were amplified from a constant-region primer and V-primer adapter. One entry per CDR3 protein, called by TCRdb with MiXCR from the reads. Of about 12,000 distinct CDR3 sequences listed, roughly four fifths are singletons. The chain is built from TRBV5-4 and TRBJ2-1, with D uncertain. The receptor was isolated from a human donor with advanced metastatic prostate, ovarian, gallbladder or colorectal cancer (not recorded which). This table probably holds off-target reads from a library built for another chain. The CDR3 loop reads CASSQILDWNEQFF. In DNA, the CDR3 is TGTGCCAGCAGCCAAATTTTAGATTGGAATGAGCAGTTCTTC. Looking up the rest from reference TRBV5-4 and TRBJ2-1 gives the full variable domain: ETGVTQSPTHLIKTRGQQVTLRCSSQSGHNTVSWYQQALGQGPQFIFQYYREEENGRGNFPPRFSGLQFPNYSSELNVNALELDDSALYLCASSQILDWNEQFFGPGTRLTVL.